These 12 T cell receptor beta chains share one sample of origin, sequenced in a study of blood T cell repertoires in COVID-19. Using immunoSEQ multiplex PCR, the repertoire was profiled, and TCRdb retains in-frame clones only, with some absent. The sample consists of about 250,000 clones, around 86% of them appearing once. The sample was peripheral blood. These receptors were collected from an older woman who had recovered from COVID-19.

V and J are TRBV28 and TRBJ1-3; maybe TRBD1 (5 bases). This CDR3 is 14 amino acids long. The ends were cut back, 7 bases at V and 0 bases at J, with 10 bases in the middle. The V gene's germline CDR1 is MDHEN and CDR2 SYDVKM. The CDR3 reads CASTSDISGNTIYF. CDR3 DNA: TGTGCCAGCACCTCGGACATCTCTGGAAACACCATATATTTT.

The CDR3 nucleotides are TGTGCCAGCAGCTACACAGATACGCAGTATTTT. Translating gives CASSYTDTQYF. V usage is TRBV12-3 or TRBV12-4 and J usage is TRBJ2-3; D is undetermined. This CDR3 has 11 amino acids. Trimming removed 6 bases at V and 2 bases at J, with 3 bases between.

The V and J genes are TRBV29-1 and TRBJ1-4; TRBD1 agrees at 10 bases. The germline gives CDR1 SQVTM, CDR2 ANQGSEA. V lost 7 bases to trimming and J lost 6 bases; unmatched junction nucleotides: 5. CDR3 length equals 13 residues. The CDR3 bases are TGCAGCGCCACCGGGACAGGGGATGAAAAACTGTTTTTT. Its translation is CSATGTGDEKLFF.

The chain recombines TRBV15 with TRBJ2-3; 8 bases line up with TRBD2. Germline CDR1 and CDR2: LNHNV and YYDKDF (reference sequence). The CDR3 contains 16 residues. The ends lost 3 bases at V and 2 bases at J; junction bases unmatched: 7. The CDR3 region is CATSREAGANTDTQYF. The CDR3, as DNA: TGTGCCACCAGCAGGGAAGCGGGAGCAAACACAGATACGCAGTATTTT.

The chain couples TRBV6-6 to TRBJ2-7; TRBD1 matches 10 bases. Looked up from germline, CDR1 is MNHNY and CDR2 is SVGAGI (reference sequence). Trimming at V came to 2 bases and at J to 3 bases, leaving 7 bases not matched to a gene. The CDR3 length is 16 residues. CDR3 in DNA: TGTGCCAGCAGTTACGCTCGGGGGGACAGGGGCTACGAGCAGTACTTC. Amino acid sequence: CASSYARGDRGYEQYF.

This sequence joins TRBV12-3 or TRBV12-4 and TRBJ2-3, with unresolved D. The V end lost 5 bases, the J end lost 3 bases, and 9 bases lay between the germline ends. The CDR3 loop spans 13 amino acids. The CDR3 sequence is CASSTRPTDTQYF. CDR3 in DNA: TGTGCCAGCAGTACCAGGCCTACAGATACGCAGTATTTT.

This clone was seen repeatedly, ten times or more. This sequence joins TRBV7-9 and TRBJ1-5; D not certain. Germline V gene lookup returns CDR1 SEHNR and CDR2 FQNEAQ (reference sequence). Trimming cost V 1 base and J 2 bases, with 9 bases left between them. CDR3 length equals 15 residues. The CDR3 loop reads CASSLGGSRNQPQHF. CDR3 nucleotides: TGTGCCAGCAGCTTAGGAGGGTCCCGCAATCAGCCCCAGCATTTT.

The chain has TRBV7-9 and TRBJ1-4; D remains unclear. The CDR3 length is 13 residues. Germline V gives CDR1 SEHNR, CDR2 FQNEAQ (reference sequence). The ends were cut back, 3 bases at V and 5 bases at J, with 7 bases in the middle. The CDR3 reads CASSFGPNEKLFF. The CDR3 bases are TGTGCCAGCAGCTTTGGCCCAAATGAAAAACTGTTTTTT.

The chain is built from TRBV3-1 (or the pseudogene TRBV3-2) and TRBJ1-2; D not resolved. The length of the CDR3 is 14 residues. Between the trimmed V and J ends, which lost 4 bases and 8 bases, there was a span of 17 bases. Germline V CDR1 and CDR2: LGHDT, YNNKEL (reference sequence). The CDR3 bases are TGTGCCAGCAGCCCCCCGGGGTTGGACGAAGGCTACACCTTC. Protein sequence: CASSPPGLDEGYTF.

The rearrangement uses TRBV27 and TRBJ1-2; 7 nucleotides agree with TRBD1. The J segment lost 7 bases and the V segment lost 1 base, leaving 9 bases of the junction unmatched. The CDR3 runs to 15 residues. From germline, CDR1 is MNHEY and CDR2 SMNVEV (reference sequence). The DNA for the CDR3 is TGTGCCAGCAGTTTATTTCGACAGGGCTTGGGTGGCTACACCTTC. This translates into CASSLFRQGLGGYTF.

This clone has a handful of counts. CDR3 sequence (DNA): TGTGCCAGCGTTGGACTCTCTCAGGAGGTGAACACTGAAGCTTTCTTT. This gives the protein CASVGLSQEVNTEAFF. The chain is built from TRBV6-6 and TRBJ1-1, with D unresolved. Trimming left V 8 bases short and J 0 bases short, with 19 bases between. Germline V gene data show CDR1 as MNHNY and CDR2 as SVGAGI (reference sequence). This CDR3 has 16 amino acids.

The rearrangement links TRBV20-1 to TRBJ2-4; no clear D. The germline V gene encodes CDR1 DFQATT and CDR2 SNEGSKA (reference sequence). The CDR3 is made up of 11 amino acids. Trimming pared 6 bases from V and 5 bases from J, leaving 8 bases between. CDR3 bases: TGCAGTGCGGAAGGAGAAAACATTCAGTACTTC. This codes for CSAEGENIQYF.